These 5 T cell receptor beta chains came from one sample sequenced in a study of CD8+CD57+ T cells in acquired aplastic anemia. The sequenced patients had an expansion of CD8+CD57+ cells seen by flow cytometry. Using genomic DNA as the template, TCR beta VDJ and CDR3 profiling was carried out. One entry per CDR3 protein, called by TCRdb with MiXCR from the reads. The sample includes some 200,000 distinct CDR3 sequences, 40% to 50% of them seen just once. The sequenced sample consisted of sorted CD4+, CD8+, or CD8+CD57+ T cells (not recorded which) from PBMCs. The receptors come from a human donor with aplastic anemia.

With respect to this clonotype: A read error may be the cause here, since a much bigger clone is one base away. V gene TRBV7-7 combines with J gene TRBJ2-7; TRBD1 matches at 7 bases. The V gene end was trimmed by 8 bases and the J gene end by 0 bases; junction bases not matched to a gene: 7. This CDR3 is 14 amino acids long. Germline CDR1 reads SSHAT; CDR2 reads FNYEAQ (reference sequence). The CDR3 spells CASGIGTASYEQYF. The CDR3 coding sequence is TGTGCCAGCGGCATTGGGACAGCCTCCTACGAGCAGTACTTC.

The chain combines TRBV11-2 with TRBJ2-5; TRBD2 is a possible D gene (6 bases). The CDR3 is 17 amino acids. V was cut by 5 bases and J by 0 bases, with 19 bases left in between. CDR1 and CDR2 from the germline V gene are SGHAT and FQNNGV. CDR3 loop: CASSIRGGTANQETQYF. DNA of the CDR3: TGTGCCAGCAGCATACGCGGAGGGACGGCAAACCAAGAGACCCAGTACTTC.

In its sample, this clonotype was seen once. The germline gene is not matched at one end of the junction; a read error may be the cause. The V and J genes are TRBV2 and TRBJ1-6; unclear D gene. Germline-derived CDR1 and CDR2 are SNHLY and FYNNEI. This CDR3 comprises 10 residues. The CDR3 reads CASSDSQLRF. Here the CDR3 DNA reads TGTGCCAGCAGTGACAGCCAACTCCGCTTT.

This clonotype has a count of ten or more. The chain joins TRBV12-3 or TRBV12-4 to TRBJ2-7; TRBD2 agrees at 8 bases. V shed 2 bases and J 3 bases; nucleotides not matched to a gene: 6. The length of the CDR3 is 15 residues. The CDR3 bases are TGTGCCAGCAGTTTAACGTCCAGCGGGGGCTACGAGCAGTACTTC. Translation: CASSLTSSGGYEQYF.

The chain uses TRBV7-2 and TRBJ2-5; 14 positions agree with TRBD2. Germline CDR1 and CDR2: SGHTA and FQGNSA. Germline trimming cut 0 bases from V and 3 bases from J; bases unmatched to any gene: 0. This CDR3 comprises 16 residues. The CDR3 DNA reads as TGTGCCAGCAGCTTAGCGGGACTAGCGGGAGAAGAGACCCAGTACTTC. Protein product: CASSLAGLAGEETQYF.